The clone carrying this TCR beta chain was counted once. This sample was taken from a study of blood T cell repertoires in COVID-19. The overall study: The cDNA or gDNA used as material had been derived from T cells, B-cell-depleted T cells, or PBMCs.

After removal of 1 base from V and 7 bases from J, the junction contained 4 bases not matched to a gene. Germline V gives CDR1 MGHRA, CDR2 YSYEKL. The CDR3 contains 15 residues. Clones were read by immunoSEQ multiplex PCR, and TCRdb kept only the in-frame ones, dropping some. This table has about 37,000 clones, about nine tenths appearing once. This clonotype originated in a human donor in a cohort sampled during active COVID-19. Sequencing was done on a sample of peripheral blood. The gene calls are TRBV4-1 and TRBJ2-5; 12 bases align to TRBD2. The CDR3 sequence: CASSQGLAGGGTQYF. The DNA of the CDR3 is TGCGCCAGCAGCCAAGGCCTAGCGGGAGGGGGGACCCAGTACTTC.